The entry below gives a single T cell receptor (beta chain) sequence along with its context. Sequencing was performed with immunoSEQ multiplex PCR; in TCRdb, only in-frame clones are kept and a portion is missing. The sample shows some 15,000 clones, 73% of them seen only once. CDR1 is MNHEY, CDR2 SVGAGI, per germline. With 6 bases clipped from V and 4 bases from J, the junction kept 6 bases outside the gene matches. CDR3 length: 14 amino acids. The sample comes from a study of PD-1 and CTLA-4 blockade in melanoma. The input for sequencing was CD8+ T cells from peripheral blood, taken before anti-PD-1 treatment. The receptor was isolated from a human donor with melanoma. This chain links TRBV6-5 with TRBJ1-2; 9 bases are a match to TRBD1. The CDR3 reads CASRAGTGLYGYTF. The CDR3 DNA follows: TGTGCCAGCAGAGCCGGGACAGGGCTCTATGGCTACACCTTC.